This TCR beta chain was captured by sequencing in a study of blood T cells in healthy people across ages. This clonotype was picked up many times. A second about 6 to 12 cycle PCR used barcoded and J-beta primers. TCRdb itself ran the 5' RACE reads through MiXCR, one entry per CDR3 protein. The sample holds roughly 1,500,000 distinct CDR3 sequences, roughly 32% seen once. The CDR3 spans 15 residues. Trimming took off 6 bases at V and 2 bases at J, with 17 bases between the two ends. Sequencing was done on a sample of blood. The clonotype originates from a woman younger than 45 in good health. The chain employs TRBV12-3 or TRBV12-4 and TRBJ2-7; no reliable D call. For the CDR3, the DNA is TGTGCCAGCAGCCTTACCCATAGGGTTCCCTACGAGCAGTACTTC. Amino acid sequence: CASSLTHRVPYEQYF.